The 10 T cell receptor beta chains below all came from one sample that was sequenced in a study of T-cell reconstitution after alpha-beta-depleted transplantation in children. Unique molecular identifiers were used in preparing the TCRbeta library. Each CDR3 protein gets one entry after TCRdb re-called the PCR reads with MiXCR. The table lists approximately 500,000 distinct CDR3 sequences, roughly a tenth of them singletons. The sequences come from PBMCs, collected before TCRalphabeta/CD19-depleted stem cell transplant. These TCRs come from a child aged 2 to 10 with inherited bone marrow failure, due to receive a stem cell transplant.

This clonotype came up many times. The rearrangement links TRBV7-9 to TRBJ2-7, with 8 bases identical to TRBD1. V gave up 4 bases and J gave up 3 bases; unmatched junction bases: 5. CDR1 and CDR2 (germline): SEHNR, FQNEAQ (reference sequence). The CDR3 has 14 residues. The CDR3: CASSYRGVNYEQYF. Written as DNA, the CDR3 is TGTGCCAGCAGCTACAGGGGGGTAAACTACGAGCAGTACTTC.

This clonotype has a count of ten or more. This chain's CDR3 is CASSQVAGASPYEQYF. The CDR3 nucleotides are TGCGCCAGCAGCCAAGTAGCGGGAGCCTCCCCCTACGAGCAGTACTTC. The rearrangement uses TRBV4-1 and TRBJ2-7; 9 nucleotides match TRBD2. CDR1 and CDR2 (germline): MGHRA, YSYEKL. With 1 base clipped from V and 2 bases from J, the junction kept 6 bases outside the gene matches. The CDR3 sequence is 16 residues long.

This clonotype showed up many times. The chain combines TRBV7-9 with TRBJ2-7; a weak D match, TRBD2 (5 bases). V lost 4 bases, J lost 2 bases, and 15 bases lay in between. CDR1 SEHNR and CDR2 FQNEAQ come from the germline V gene (reference sequence). The CDR3 loop spans 15 amino acids. The CDR3 is CASSSLTGRTYEQYF. CDR3 sequence (DNA): TGTGCCAGCAGCTCACTGACTGGGAGAACCTACGAGCAGTACTTC.

This clonotype was picked up many times. The chain uses TRBV7-2 and TRBJ2-5; perhaps D is TRBD1 or TRBD2 (5 bases each). The CDR3 consists of 14 residues. Germline CDR1 SGHTA, CDR2 FQGNSA. Between the trimmed V and J ends, which lost 5 bases and 3 bases, there was a span of 13 bases. As DNA, the CDR3 is TGTGCCAGCAGCCGCATGGGACGGGAAGAGACCCAGTACTTC. It is translated as CASSRMGREETQYF.

In its sample, this clonotype was seen many times. The gene calls are TRBV12-3 or TRBV12-4 and TRBJ1-2; D is uncertain. V shed 3 bases and J shed 8 bases, with 13 bases lying between them. The CDR3 runs to 13 residues. Here the CDR3 reads CASSFVSVGGYTF. For the CDR3, the DNA is TGTGCCAGCAGTTTCGTGTCAGTTGGCGGCTACACCTTC.

Ten or more counts support this clonotype. This CDR3 is CASSDHRSWLAREQFF. CDR3 DNA: TGTGCCAGCAGCGACCACCGATCGTGGCTAGCTCGTGAGCAGTTCTTC. This chain joins TRBV7-9 and TRBJ2-1; weak D call: TRBD2 (5 bases). This CDR3 spans 16 amino acids. Trimming pared 5 bases from V and 9 bases from J, leaving 23 bases between. Germline V gene data show CDR1 as SEHNR and CDR2 as FQNEAQ (reference sequence).

Ten or more counts support this clonotype. V is TRBV3-1 and J is TRBJ2-5; 7 positions match TRBD1. Per germline, CDR1 LGHDT and CDR2 YNNKEL (reference sequence). The CDR3 consists of 17 residues. The V segment lost 2 bases and the J segment 0 bases; nucleotides outside the gene matches: 9. The CDR3 sequence is CASSQYGTALYQETQYF. The CDR3 DNA reads TGTGCCAGCAGCCAATACGGGACAGCTTTGTACCAAGAGACCCAGTACTTC.

This sequence joins TRBV28 and TRBJ2-1; tentatively, D is TRBD1 or TRBD2 (5 bases each). CDR1 and CDR2 (germline): MDHEN, SYDVKM. With 5 bases removed from V and 2 bases from J, the gap between germline ends came to 16 bases. The CDR3 contains 16 residues. For the CDR3, the DNA is TGTGCCAGCAGTCAAAGGGGACGGGGAGCCTACAATGAGCAGTTCTTC. This translates into CASSQRGRGAYNEQFF.

The rearrangement links TRBV7-2 to TRBJ2-6; 9 nucleotides match TRBD1. Trimming removed 4 bases from V and 1 base from J; junction bases left unmatched: 2. Germline values: CDR1 SGHTA, CDR2 FQGNSA. This CDR3 has 16 residues. CDR3 DNA: TGTGCCAGCAGCTCGACAGGGGGGTCTGGGGCCAACGTCCTGACTTTC. As protein: CASSSTGGSGANVLTF.

J is TRBJ2-4 and V is TRBV5-6; D is ambiguous. Germline CDR1 and CDR2: SGHDT and YYEEEE. The CDR3 is 18 residues long. V lost 1 base to trimming and J lost 0 bases, with 17 bases between them. The chain's CDR3 is CASSLFVPSYLAKNIQYF. The CDR3 nucleotides are TGTGCCAGCAGCTTGTTCGTTCCTTCCTACTTAGCCAAAAACATTCAGTACTTC.